The rows below give T cell receptor beta chains drawn from one sample of a study of T cell changes during pregnancy in multiple sclerosis. Method: immunoSEQ multiplex PCR; TCRdb's copy keeps in-frame clones and lacks some. The data show over 60,000 clones, 90% to 95% seen once. Here the sequenced sample was peripheral blood, taken in the third trimester of pregnancy. The receptors shown here come from a female donor in good health, enrolled as a control in a pregnancy study. Both conserved end residues are part of each CDR3. A D gene is named only where the DNA matches it firmly. Not all rows give a size; the values are once, few, many and, for expanded clones, a class.

clone_size: .; v_call: TRBV28; j_call: TRBJ1-6; d_call: .; cdr3_aa: CASSSLDRPYNSPLHF; cdr3_nt: TGTGCCAGCAGTTCGCTAGACAGGCCTTATAATTCACCCCTCCACTTT
clone_size: .; v_call: TRBV4-2; j_call: TRBJ2-1; d_call: TRBD2; cdr3_aa: CASSHHSSGPSYNEQFF; cdr3_nt: TGTGCCAGCAGCCATCATTCTAGCGGGCCCTCCTACAATGAGCAGTTCTTC
clone_size: .; v_call: TRBV7-2; j_call: TRBJ1-4; d_call: .; cdr3_aa: CASSASGRAAEKLFF; cdr3_nt: TGTGCCAGCAGCGCCTCGGGCAGGGCGGCTGAAAAACTGTTTTTT
clone_size: medium-sized; v_call: TRBV4-2; j_call: TRBJ1-4; d_call: TRBD1; cdr3_aa: CASSQGKGQGDEKLFF; cdr3_nt: TGTGCCAGCAGCCAAGGCAAGGGACAGGGGGATGAAAAACTGTTTTTT
clone_size: .; v_call: TRBV4-3; j_call: TRBJ1-1; d_call: .; cdr3_aa: CASSQDGGAVNTEAFF; cdr3_nt: TGCGCCAGCAGCCAAGATGGGGGGGCAGTGAACACTGAAGCTTTCTTT
clone_size: .; v_call: TRBV14; j_call: TRBJ2-7; d_call: .; cdr3_aa: CASSTLLSSYEQYF; cdr3_nt: TGTGCCAGCAGCACCCTGTTGAGCTCCTACGAGCAGTACTTC
clone_size: .; v_call: TRBV7-6; j_call: TRBJ2-1; d_call: TRBD2; cdr3_aa: CASRTSGRGREQFF; cdr3_nt: TGTGCCAGCAGAACTAGCGGGAGAGGTCGTGAGCAGTTCTTC
clone_size: .; v_call: TRBV19; j_call: TRBJ2-1; d_call: TRBD2; cdr3_aa: CASSTSGGSPYNEQFF; cdr3_nt: TGTGCCAGTAGTACCAGCGGGGGGTCCCCCTACAATGAGCAGTTCTTC
clone_size: .; v_call: TRBV5-1; j_call: TRBJ2-3; d_call: .; cdr3_aa: CASSSRGRESQYF; cdr3_nt: TGCGCCAGCAGCAGTAGGGGGAGGGAGTCGCAGTATTTT
clone_size: once; v_call: TRBV19; j_call: TRBJ2-7; d_call: TRBD2; cdr3_aa: CASGTIDSYEQYF; cdr3_nt: TGTGCCAGTGGGACTATCGACTCCTACGAGCAGTACTTC
clone_size: .; v_call: TRBV2; j_call: TRBJ1-5; d_call: TRBD1; cdr3_aa: CASRGGTGIYQPQHF; cdr3_nt: TGTGCCAGCAGAGGGGGGACAGGGATCTATCAGCCCCAGCATTTT
clone_size: .; v_call: TRBV5-8; j_call: TRBJ1-1; d_call: TRBD1; cdr3_aa: CASNDGQGNTEAFF; cdr3_nt: TGTGCCAGCAACGACGGACAGGGGAACACTGAAGCTTTCTTT
clone_size: .; v_call: TRBV7-2; j_call: TRBJ2-1; d_call: TRBD1; cdr3_aa: CASSSSGGAYNEQFF; cdr3_nt: TGTGCCAGCAGCTCCTCAGGGGGCGCCTACAATGAGCAGTTCTTC
clone_size: .; v_call: TRBV5-1; j_call: TRBJ1-2; d_call: TRBD1; cdr3_aa: CASSRGDRLTGGSYTF; cdr3_nt: TGCGCCAGCAGCCGTGGGGACAGGCTCACTGGAGGGAGCTACACCTTC
clone_size: .; v_call: TRBV18; j_call: TRBJ2-5; d_call: .; cdr3_aa: CASSSPGGLQETQYF; cdr3_nt: TGTGCCAGCTCATCCCCGGGGGGCCTACAAGAGACCCAGTACTTC
clone_size: .; v_call: TRBV6-1; j_call: TRBJ1-5; d_call: TRBD1; cdr3_aa: CASSETGSQPQHF; cdr3_nt: TGTGCCAGCAGTGAGACAGGGTCACAGCCCCAGCATTTT
clone_size: .; v_call: TRBV7-9; j_call: TRBJ1-1; d_call: .; cdr3_aa: CASTLPYRDNTEAFF; cdr3_nt: TGTGCCAGCACCTTACCTTACCGGGATAATACTGAAGCTTTCTTT
clone_size: once; v_call: TRBV23-1; j_call: TRBJ2-7; d_call: TRBD2; cdr3_aa: CASSHLREGFASYEQYF; cdr3_nt: TGCGCCAGCAGTCACCTAAGGGAGGGATTCGCCAGCTACGAGCAGTATTTC
clone_size: .; v_call: TRBV21-1; j_call: TRBJ2-7; d_call: .; cdr3_aa: CASSRAVGRQRRGEQYF; cdr3_nt: TGTGCCAGCAGCCGAGCTGTGGGGAGGCAGCGGAGGGGCGAGCAGTACTTC
clone_size: .; v_call: TRBV2; j_call: TRBJ2-3; d_call: .; cdr3_aa: CARGSGARDTQYF; cdr3_nt: TGTGCCCGCGGGTCAGGGGCCAGAGATACGCAGTATTTT
clone_size: .; v_call: TRBV6-1; j_call: TRBJ1-2; d_call: .; cdr3_aa: CASSTDSPGGYTF; cdr3_nt: TGTGCCAGCAGTACGGACAGCCCAGGTGGCTACACCTTC
clone_size: .; v_call: TRBV5-1; j_call: TRBJ1-1; d_call: .; cdr3_aa: CASSSYEMNTEAFF; cdr3_nt: TGCGCCAGCAGCTCCTATGAAATGAACACTGAAGCTTTCTTT
clone_size: once; v_call: TRBV28; j_call: TRBJ2-4; d_call: .; cdr3_aa: CASSPPLGTGTAKNIQYF; cdr3_nt: TGTGCCAGCAGCCCCCCCCTTGGGACCGGGACTGCCAAAAACATTCAGTACTTC
clone_size: .; v_call: TRBV7-9; j_call: TRBJ2-2; d_call: .; cdr3_aa: CASSLAAGANTGELFF; cdr3_nt: TGTGCCAGCAGCTTAGCGGCAGGTGCGAACACCGGGGAGCTGTTTTTT
clone_size: .; v_call: TRBV7-9; j_call: TRBJ2-5; d_call: TRBD1; cdr3_aa: CASSPRTGGETQYF; cdr3_nt: TGTGCCAGCAGCCCTCGGACAGGAGGCGAGACCCAGTACTTC
clone_size: .; v_call: TRBV28; j_call: TRBJ1-5; d_call: .; cdr3_aa: CATSGYVIRLNQPQHF; cdr3_nt: TGTGCCACGTCAGGGTACGTGATCCGCTTAAATCAGCCCCAGCATTTT
clone_size: .; v_call: TRBV28; j_call: TRBJ1-3; d_call: .; cdr3_aa: CASSRGGTGNTIYF; cdr3_nt: TGTGCCAGCAGTAGGGGGGGAACCGGAAACACCATATATTTT
clone_size: once; v_call: TRBV5-1; j_call: TRBJ2-4; d_call: .; cdr3_aa: CASSLSSGAGAKNIQYF; cdr3_nt: TGCGCCAGCAGCTTGTCCTCTGGGGCAGGCGCCAAAAACATTCAGTACTTC
clone_size: .; v_call: TRBV18; j_call: TRBJ2-5; d_call: TRBD1; cdr3_aa: CASSPGQQETQYF; cdr3_nt: TGTGCCAGCTCACCGGGACAGCAAGAGACCCAGTACTTC
clone_size: .; v_call: TRBV13; j_call: TRBJ1-2; d_call: TRBD1; cdr3_aa: CASSFTGGANYGYTF; cdr3_nt: TGTGCCAGCAGCTTCACAGGGGGAGCTAACTATGGCTACACCTTC
clone_size: .; v_call: TRBV28; j_call: TRBJ1-1; d_call: .; cdr3_aa: CASSLPGDVNTEAFF; cdr3_nt: TGTGCCAGCAGTTTACCCGGAGACGTGAACACTGAAGCTTTCTTT
clone_size: .; v_call: TRBV4-1; j_call: TRBJ1-6; d_call: .; cdr3_aa: CASSQNQDRPNSPLHF; cdr3_nt: TGCGCCAGCAGCCAAAACCAGGACAGACCAAATTCACCCCTCCACTTT
clone_size: .; v_call: TRBV18; j_call: TRBJ1-5; d_call: .; cdr3_aa: CASSPREQGNQPQHF; cdr3_nt: TGTGCCAGCTCACCAAGGGAGCAGGGCAATCAGCCCCAGCATTTT
clone_size: .; v_call: TRBV5-1; j_call: TRBJ2-3; d_call: .; cdr3_aa: CASSLAADTQYF; cdr3_nt: TGCGCCAGCAGCTTGGCTGCAGATACGCAGTATTTT
clone_size: .; v_call: TRBV6-1; j_call: TRBJ1-4; d_call: TRBD1; cdr3_aa: CASSEAAQGGRKLFF; cdr3_nt: TGTGCCAGCAGTGAAGCGGCGCAGGGGGGACGAAAACTGTTTTTT
clone_size: .; v_call: TRBV18; j_call: TRBJ1-1; d_call: TRBD1; cdr3_aa: CASSAVRQGGPTEAFF; cdr3_nt: TGTGCCAGCTCAGCAGTCAGACAGGGCGGCCCAACTGAAGCTTTCTTT
clone_size: .; v_call: TRBV15; j_call: TRBJ2-5; d_call: .; cdr3_aa: CATSRGGLAGVQETQYF; cdr3_nt: TGTGCCACCAGCAGAGGAGGGCTAGCAGGAGTCCAAGAGACCCAGTACTTC
clone_size: once; v_call: TRBV5-4; j_call: TRBJ2-5; d_call: .; cdr3_aa: CASSLVQGIQETQYF; cdr3_nt: TGTGCCAGCAGCTTGGTTCAGGGGATCCAAGAGACCCAGTACTTC
clone_size: .; v_call: TRBV28; j_call: TRBJ2-3; d_call: TRBD1; cdr3_aa: CASSLGQGATDTQYF; cdr3_nt: TGTGCCAGCAGTTTGGGACAGGGGGCCACAGATACGCAGTATTTT
clone_size: once; v_call: TRBV28; j_call: TRBJ2-1; d_call: .; cdr3_aa: CASSQLGAPSYNEQFF; cdr3_nt: TGTGCCAGCAGCCAGCTAGGAGCCCCATCCTACAATGAGCAGTTCTTC
clone_size: once; v_call: TRBV10-3; j_call: TRBJ2-7; d_call: .; cdr3_aa: CAISGASSYEQYF; cdr3_nt: TGTGCCATCAGTGGAGCTTCCTCCTACGAGCAGTACTTC
clone_size: once; v_call: TRBV6-5; j_call: TRBJ2-7; d_call: .; cdr3_aa: CASSYSGQYEQYF; cdr3_nt: TGTGCCAGCAGTTACTCCGGACAGTACGAGCAGTACTTC
clone_size: .; v_call: TRBV11-3; j_call: TRBJ1-2; d_call: TRBD1; cdr3_aa: CASSLGGTAGGYGYTF; cdr3_nt: TGTGCCAGCAGCTTAGGTGGGACAGCTGGGGGCTATGGCTACACCTTC
clone_size: .; v_call: TRBV7-2; j_call: TRBJ1-6; d_call: TRBD1; cdr3_aa: CASSLAGTAWGNSPLHF; cdr3_nt: TGTGCCAGCAGCTTAGCCGGGACAGCTTGGGGGAATTCACCCCTCCACTTT
clone_size: .; v_call: TRBV19; j_call: TRBJ2-1; d_call: .; cdr3_aa: CASSIMAPYNEQFF; cdr3_nt: TGTGCCAGTAGTATAATGGCCCCCTACAATGAGCAGTTCTTC
clone_size: .; v_call: TRBV5-1; j_call: TRBJ2-7; d_call: TRBD2; cdr3_aa: CASGTSGGSEQYF; cdr3_nt: TGCGCCAGTGGGACTAGCGGGGGTTCCGAGCAGTACTTC
clone_size: once; v_call: TRBV6-5; j_call: TRBJ2-2; d_call: .; cdr3_aa: CASSGQGNTGELFF; cdr3_nt: TGTGCCAGCAGCGGGCAGGGAAACACCGGGGAGCTGTTTTTT
clone_size: .; v_call: TRBV4-3; j_call: TRBJ2-3; d_call: TRBD2; cdr3_aa: CASSPTGGGGPSTDTQYF; cdr3_nt: TGCGCCAGCAGCCCAACGGGTGGGGGAGGGCCAAGCACAGATACGCAGTATTTT
clone_size: .; v_call: TRBV5-1; j_call: TRBJ1-1; d_call: .; cdr3_aa: CASSLDSMNTEAFF; cdr3_nt: TGCGCCAGCAGCTTGGACAGCATGAACACTGAAGCTTTCTTT
clone_size: .; v_call: TRBV6-6; j_call: TRBJ1-2; d_call: .; cdr3_aa: CAITGRGGNYGYTF; cdr3_nt: TGTGCCATCACCGGCAGGGGTGGTAACTATGGCTACACCTTC